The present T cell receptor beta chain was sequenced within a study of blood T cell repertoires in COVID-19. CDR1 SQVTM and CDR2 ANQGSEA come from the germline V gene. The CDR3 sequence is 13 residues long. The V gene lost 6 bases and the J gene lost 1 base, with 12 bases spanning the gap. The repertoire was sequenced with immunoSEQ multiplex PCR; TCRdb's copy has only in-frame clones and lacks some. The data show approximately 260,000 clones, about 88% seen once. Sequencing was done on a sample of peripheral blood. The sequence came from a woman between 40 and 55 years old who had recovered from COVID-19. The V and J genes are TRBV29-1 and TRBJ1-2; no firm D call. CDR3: CSVDGLSNYGYTF. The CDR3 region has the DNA TGCAGCGTAGACGGACTGAGTAACTATGGCTACACCTTC.